This record covers a single T cell receptor (beta chain). Trimming stripped 5 bases from V and 2 bases from J, with 10 bases between. Germline lookup yields CDR1 SGHTA and CDR2 FQGNSA. The CDR3 has 14 amino acids. These data belong to a study of immune characterization of retroperitoneal liposarcoma. MiXCR, run by TCRdb on the PCR reads, gives a single entry per CDR3 protein. The sample consists of some 1,800 distinct CDR3 sequences, about 44% of them appearing once. Sequenced material: tumor tissue. This TCR derives from a female donor with retroperitoneal liposarcoma. The chain uses TRBV7-2 and TRBJ2-4; D is undetermined. DNA of the CDR3: TGTGCCAGCAGCAGTTCTAATTCCAAAAACATTCAGTACTTC. This encodes CASSSSNSKNIQYF. Filled out from reference TRBV7-2 and TRBJ2-4, the complete variable domain reads GAGVSQSPSNKVTEKGKDVELRCDPISGHTALYWYRQSLGQGLEFLIYFQGNSAPDKSGLPSDRFSAERTGGSVSTLTIQRTQQEDSAVYLCASSSSNSKNIQYFGAGTRLSVL.